This T cell receptor (beta chain) originates from a study of PD-L1 blockade in urothelial cancer (dated by TCRdb to the late 2010s). Study-wide context: Therapy was started around 2014 for all patients, and atezolizumab 1,200 mg was administered intravenously every 3 weeks. About 90% of the roughly 29 patients were identified as males with urothelial cancer of bladder origin, and a prior smoking history was reported by 18 of 29 patients. An ECOG performance status of 0 or 1 was recorded for the patients, and 0 to 3 prior chemotherapy regimens had been received by the patients. Blood samples were analyzed 3 weeks after the start of treatment (second dose) and 6 weeks after the start of treatment. Blood samples yielded a median of roughly 140,000 T cells and some 80,000 unique TCRs, with median clonality approximately 0.08. Somatic, immune and clinical correlates of response to PD-L1 blockade with atezolizumab in urothelial cancer were the focus of an exploratory multi-omic analysis. Pretreatment tumor samples, along with matched peripheral blood collected serially before and after atezolizumab treatment, underwent TCR sequencing. Durable clinical benefit was defined as progression-free survival longer than 6 months, and TCR features were also tested against progression-free and overall survival. In the same patients, whole exome sequencing and RNA sequencing of pretreatment tumors were performed in addition to TCR sequencing. Durable clinical benefit was achieved by nine patients and was not achieved by 20 patients. Pretreatment blood TCR-seq was available for 27 to 30 patients, at least one posttreatment blood collection was obtained for some 25 patients, and tumor TCR-seq was available for some 25 patients. The paper's findings and limits, for the study overall: At 3 weeks after the start of treatment, tumor-associated TCR clones in peripheral blood had expanded more in patients with durable benefit (n ≈ 24, p = 0.022). Because the sample size was small (n ≈ 27) and many of the analyses were exploratory, the results are meant to be hypothesis-generating. A pretreatment peripheral blood TCR clonality below the median was linked to improved progression-free and overall survival.

With regard to this clone: Its antigen target is currently unknown. The sample holds no much larger clone one base away, and base qualities are not on file.

To estimate absolute template abundance from read counts, synthetic TCR analog templates were spiked into each PCR. TCRbeta CDR3 regions were amplified from genomic DNA with bias-controlled V and J gene primers using the immunoSEQ assay. Sequencing of rearranged TCRbeta segments was performed at approximately 20X coverage. In the paper's pipeline: Sequencing errors were corrected by clustering, and CDR3s were annotated against IMGT so that V, D and J genes could be assigned. Downstream analyses used only productive TCRbeta rearrangements and left out out-of-frame or stop-codon sequences. Clonality was calculated as one minus the Shannon entropy normalized by the log of the number of unique productive sequences. Clones differing between time points or between blood and tumor were identified using Fisher's exact test with Benjamini-Hochberg correction, with an adjusted p below 0.01 applied as the threshold. In TCRdb, the immuneACCESS table is reduced to in-frame sequences with V and J assigned. These tables do not hold every clone; where another copy was compared, an unresolved V gene accounts for under half, and the others remain unexplained. The DNA gave D and trimming, while V, J and clone size come from that table. The sample table shows around 45,000 clones, and about 80% are seen once. The ten top clones hold about 14% of the sample.

The time point label for this specimen denotes: peripheral blood 6 weeks after treatment start. The cohort included some 30 patients with locally advanced or metastatic urothelial carcinoma who were treated at Memorial Sloan Kettering on a trial protocol. Peripheral blood mononuclear cells were collected pretreatment and during treatment, with between 1 and 8 total time points per patient. The Qiagen DNeasy Blood extraction kit was used to purify genomic DNA from total PBMCs and tumor samples. Collected pretreatment and during treatment, PBMCs were isolated and stored as previously described. Source: PBMCs, taken around atezolizumab (anti-PD-L1) treatment. This clonotype was obtained from a man aged 60 to 69 with urothelial cancer.

This receptor has the CDR3 CASSLDVRETQYF. Here is the DNA: TGTGCCAGCAGCTTGGACGTCAGGGAGACCCAGTACTTC. The chain links TRBV5-6 with TRBJ2-5; the D gene identity is not certain. V sheds 0 bases and J sheds 5 bases, leaving 8 bases between their ends. The CDR3 spans 13 residues, from the cysteine through the phenylalanine. CDR3 DNA only is kept here, 39 bases in frame from base 1. CDR1 and CDR2 are drawn from the germline V gene: SGHDT, YYEEEE.